The 12 T cell receptor beta chains reported below all come from one sample, sequenced in a study of cytomegalovirus exposure and HLA in healthy donors (dated by TCRdb to about 2017). The method behind the library was the immunoSEQ multiplex PCR assay. A mixture of 60 forward primers for TCR Vbeta segments and 13 reverse primers for TCR Jbeta segments was used in the multiplex PCR. The table comes from immuneACCESS by way of TCRdb, which keeps in-frame sequences with V and J called. Part of the clones is missing from these tables; in studies checked, under half for an unresolved V gene and the rest for unknown reasons. This sample's table carries 190,000 or so clones. The top ten clonotypes cover roughly 0.74% of the sample. The specimen sequenced was PBMCs. The receptor set was obtained from a boy aged 10-17 years in good health and CMV-seronegative.

V is TRBV4-1 and J is TRBJ1-5; weak D call: TRBD1 (6 bases). Trimming cost V 4 bases and J 9 bases, with 22 bases left between them. CDR3 size: 16 residues. Per germline, CDR1 MGHRA and CDR2 YSYEKL. The CDR3 DNA follows: TGCGCCAGCAGCCGGACCGCCGGGACACAGACAGGGCCCCAGCATTTT. As protein: CASSRTAGTQTGPQHF.

The chain joins TRBV6-5 to TRBJ2-7; 7 nucleotides line up with TRBD1. The J segment lost 0 bases and the V segment lost 6 bases, leaving 5 bases of the junction unmatched. This CDR3 comprises 14 residues. Germline assignment: CDR1 MNHEY and CDR2 SVGAGI. CDR3 sequence: CASRSDRSSYEQYF. Written as DNA, the CDR3 is TGTGCCAGCAGATCGGACAGGAGCTCCTACGAGCAGTACTTC.

V gene TRBV10-3 combines with J gene TRBJ2-7; 9 bases fit TRBD2. This CDR3 has 13 amino acids. J was trimmed by 8 bases and V by 2 bases; bases with no gene match: 4. The germline V gene has CDR1 ENHRY and CDR2 SYGVKD. DNA for the CDR3: TGTGCCATCAGTGAGCGGACTAGCGAAAAGCAGTACTTC. Translation gives CAISERTSEKQYF.

The V gene is TRBV7-2, the J gene TRBJ1-2; tentative D call: TRBD1 (6 bases). This CDR3 is 14 amino acids long. Germline lookup yields CDR1 SGHTA and CDR2 FQGNSA. Trimming pared 3 bases from V and 1 base from J, leaving 9 bases between. CDR3 protein: CASSFPRGNYGYTF. CDR3 DNA: TGTGCCAGCAGCTTTCCCAGGGGTAACTATGGCTACACCTTC. Using reference TRBV7-2 and TRBJ1-2 for the parts outside the CDR3, the full variable domain is GAGVSQSPSNKVTEKGKDVELRCDPISGHTALYWYRQSLGQGLEFLIYFQGNSAPDKSGLPSDRFSAERTGGSVSTLTIQRTQQEDSAVYLCASSFPRGNYGYTFGSGTRLTVV.

The chain has TRBV7-6 and TRBJ2-1; a possible D gene is TRBD2 (5 bases). The germline V gene has CDR1 SGHVS and CDR2 FNYEAQ. This CDR3 comprises 17 residues. V was shortened by 5 bases and J by 4 bases, with 21 bases between the two germline ends. In DNA, the CDR3 is TGTGCCAGCAGCCCAGCCGCGGCCCCAGCGGAGTACAATGAGCAGTTCTTC. This encodes CASSPAAAPAEYNEQFF.

The chain employs TRBV2 and TRBJ1-3; 8 bases line up with TRBD1. V was clipped by 7 bases and J by 0 bases; unmatched bases: 8. Germline lookup yields CDR1 SNHLY and CDR2 FYNNEI. CDR3 length equals 16 residues. The CDR3 nucleotides are TGTGCCAGCACGACGGGGACAGGCGACTCTGGAAACACCATATATTTT. This encodes CASTTGTGDSGNTIYF. Full variable domain (missing parts from reference TRBV2 and TRBJ1-3): EPEVTQTPSHQVTQMGQEVILRCVPISNHLYFYWYRQILGQKVEFLVSFYNNEISEKSEIFDDQFSVERPDGSNFTLKIRSTKLEDSAMYFCASTTGTGDSGNTIYFGEGSWLTVV.

J is TRBJ2-3 and V is TRBV5-1, with D possibly being TRBD2 (5 bases). Germline V gives CDR1 SGHRS, CDR2 YFSETQ. CDR3 length equals 12 residues. Deletions cut 2 bases from V and 5 bases from J, with 6 bases between. The CDR3 reads CASSFGIDTQYF. The CDR3 bases are TGCGCCAGCAGCTTCGGGATAGATACGCAGTATTTT.

The chain combines TRBV2 with TRBJ1-1; D ambiguous. V lost 7 bases and J 11 bases, leaving 20 bases between the germline ends. The V gene's germline CDR1 is SNHLY and CDR2 FYNNEI. The CDR3 is made up of 13 amino acids. The CDR3 DNA follows: TGTGCCAGCATGAGGGAGGGCCTCGTGGGGGCTTTCTTT. Translated, it gives CASMREGLVGAFF.

The chain has TRBV5-8 and TRBJ1-3; no reliable D call. The CDR3 is 14 residues long. CDR1 is SGHTS and CDR2 is YDEGEE in the germline V gene. Trimming shortened V by 4 bases and J by 2 bases, and 10 bases separated the two germline ends. CDR3 amino acids: CASSRRVAGNTIYF. As DNA, the CDR3 is TGTGCCAGCAGCCGGAGGGTAGCTGGAAACACCATATATTTT.

This rearrangement joins TRBV4-1 to TRBJ1-4; maybe TRBD1 (6 bases). Germline lookup yields CDR1 MGHRA and CDR2 YSYEKL. V gave up 4 bases and J gave up 3 bases, with 12 bases separating them. The CDR3 length is 15 residues. The CDR3 loop is CASSRTGTANEKLFF. CDR3 sequence (DNA): TGCGCCAGCAGCCGAACAGGGACGGCTAATGAAAAACTGTTTTTT.

This chain links TRBV30 with TRBJ1-2, with 10 bases matching TRBD1. From germline, CDR1 is GTSNPN and CDR2 SVGIG (reference sequence). J lost 8 bases, V lost 3 bases, and 3 bases had no gene match. The CDR3 runs 12 residues. DNA for the CDR3: TGTGCCTGGAGCGAGGACAGGGGGGGCTACACCTTC. It is translated as CAWSEDRGGYTF. The full variable domain, in which reference TRBV30 and TRBJ1-2 provide the parts outside the CDR3, is SQTIHQWPATLVQPVGSPLSLECTVEGTSNPNLYWYRQAAGRGLQLLFYSVGIGQISSEVPQNLSASRPQDRQFILSSKKLLLSDSGFYLCAWSEDRGGYTFGSGTRLTVV.

The V call is TRBV19, the J call TRBJ2-7, with 9 bases fitting TRBD1. The CDR3 contains 16 residues. V lost 5 bases and J lost 2; bases outside the gene matches: 10. Germline V CDR1 and CDR2: LNHDA, SQIVND (reference sequence). The CDR3 sequence is CASSDSGTGSPYEQYF. The CDR3 DNA reads TGTGCCAGTAGTGACTCCGGGACAGGGAGTCCCTACGAGCAGTACTTC.